This T cell receptor (beta chain) was sequenced in a study of shared T cell receptors in the human thymus. Sequencing was performed with immunoSEQ multiplex PCR; in TCRdb, only in-frame clones are kept and a portion is missing. The sample includes hundreds of thousands of clones, roughly 86% seen only once; the top ten take roughly 0.0089%. The ends were cut back, 7 bases at V and 3 bases at J, with 24 bases in the middle. The CDR3 has 18 amino acids. Germline V gene data show CDR1 as SNHLY and CDR2 as FYNNEI. In its sample, this clone was seen once. These data are also associated with another study on human thymus T cells. According to that study: Infants served as donors; they were healthy and Finnish and were having corrective surgery for congenital heart defects. Corrective cardiac surgery supplied the resected thymus tissue. Seemingly biased V and J gene usage marked thymic and blood repertoires. Related research reported highly overlapping thymic repertoires among unrelated individuals.

This chain links TRBV2 with TRBJ2-2; the D gene is possibly TRBD2 (6 bases). The material sequenced was thymocytes. The source is a boy under two years old with a congenital heart defect. CDR3 nucleotide sequence: TGTGCCAGCACCCGGGTTATATGGGACTCCGGGGACACCGGGGAGCTGTTTTTT. Its protein product is CASTRVIWDSGDTGELFF.